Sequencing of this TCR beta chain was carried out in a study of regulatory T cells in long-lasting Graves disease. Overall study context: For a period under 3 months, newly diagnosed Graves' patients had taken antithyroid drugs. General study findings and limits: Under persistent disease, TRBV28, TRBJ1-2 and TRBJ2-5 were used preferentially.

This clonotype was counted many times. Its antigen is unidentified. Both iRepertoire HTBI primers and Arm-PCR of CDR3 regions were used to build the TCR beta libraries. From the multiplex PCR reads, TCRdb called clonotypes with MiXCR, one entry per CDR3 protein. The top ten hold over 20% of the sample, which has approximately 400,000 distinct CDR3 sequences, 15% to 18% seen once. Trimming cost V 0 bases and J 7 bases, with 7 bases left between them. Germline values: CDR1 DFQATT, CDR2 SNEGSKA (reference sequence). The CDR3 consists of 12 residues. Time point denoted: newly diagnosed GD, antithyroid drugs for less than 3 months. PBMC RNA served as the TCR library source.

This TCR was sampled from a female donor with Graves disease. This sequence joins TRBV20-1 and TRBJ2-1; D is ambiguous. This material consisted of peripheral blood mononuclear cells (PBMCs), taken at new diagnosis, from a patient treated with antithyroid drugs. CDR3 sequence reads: CSARDQGNEQFF. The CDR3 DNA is TGCAGTGCTAGAGATCAAGGGAATGAGCAGTTCTTC.